Presented here are 31 T cell receptor beta chains from one specimen sequenced in a study of control samples from healthy donors and cancer patients. Clones were sequenced by immunoSEQ multiplex PCR, and TCRdb holds only the in-frame ones, with some missing. The sample records around 100,000 clones, almost 90% being singletons. Sequencing was performed on blood. These receptors originate from a man aged 25 to 45 in good health.

The rearrangement links TRBV19 to TRBJ2-7, with 7 positions matching TRBD1. Germline values: CDR1 LNHDA, CDR2 SQIVND (reference sequence). V trimming: 5 bases; J trimming: 2 bases; junction bases outside the gene matches: 9. The CDR3 covers 15 residues. CDR3 nucleotides: TGTGCCAGTAGTTTAAGGGACAGTGAGACCTACGAGCAGTACTTC. Translated: CASSLRDSETYEQYF.

The rearrangement joins TRBV24-1 to TRBJ1-1; TRBD1 is a possible D gene (5 bases). Germline CDR1 KGHDR, CDR2 SFDVKD. V lost 5 bases, J lost 4 bases, and 10 bases lay in between. This CDR3 comprises 13 residues. CDR3: CATSGVGLTEAFF. CDR3 coding DNA: TGTGCCACCAGTGGAGTGGGACTCACTGAAGCTTTCTTT.

The chain links TRBV5-7 to TRBJ2-7; D call uncertain. TRBV5-7 is classed as an ORF, of uncertain function. Trimming pared 3 bases from V and 4 bases from J, leaving 14 bases between. CDR3 length: 14 amino acids. The CDR3 sequence: CASSSPDPGYEQYF. The CDR3 region has the DNA TGTGCCAGCAGCTCCCCGGACCCCGGTTACGAGCAGTACTTC.

The V call is TRBV15, the J call TRBJ2-5; D gene uncertain. The V end was cut by 0 bases, the J end by 5 bases, with 7 bases between. This CDR3 has 13 amino acids. Germline V gene lookup returns CDR1 LNHNV and CDR2 YYDKDF (reference sequence). The CDR3 loop reads CATSRDFLETQYF. The CDR3 DNA reads as TGTGCCACCAGCAGAGACTTTTTGGAGACCCAGTACTTC.

The V and J genes are TRBV28 and TRBJ1-4; D perhaps matches TRBD1 (5 bases). CDR3 length equals 13 residues. V was trimmed by 6 bases and J by 6 bases, leaving 11 bases between them. CDR1 and CDR2 from the germline V gene are MDHEN and SYDVKM. The CDR3 spells CASRNGGDEKLFF. CDR3 bases: TGTGCCAGCAGAAACGGGGGTGATGAAAAACTGTTTTTT.

The chain recombines TRBV5-3 with TRBJ1-5, with D uncertain. TRBV5-3 is classed as an ORF, of uncertain function. This CDR3 has 11 amino acids. Trimming stripped 8 bases from V and 8 bases from J, with 11 bases between. CDR3 DNA: TGTGCCAGGGCAACCCGGGAGCCCCAGCATTTT. Translating it yields CARATREPQHF.

The chain is built from TRBV10-1 and TRBJ2-2; 9 bases align to TRBD1. Germline loops: CDR1 WNHNN, CDR2 SYGVQD (reference sequence). Losses at the gene ends were 6 bases for V and 4 bases for J; bases not matched to a gene: 6. The CDR3 contains 15 residues. CDR3 sequence: CASSPGTGSTGELFF. DNA of the CDR3: TGCGCCAGCAGCCCCGGGACAGGGAGCACCGGGGAGCTGTTTTTT.

The V gene is TRBV18, the J gene TRBJ2-2, with D maybe TRBD1 (5 bases). V was clipped by 4 bases and J by 1 base, with 10 bases between them. Looked up from germline, CDR1 is KGHSH and CDR2 is LQKENI. CDR3 size: 15 residues. The CDR3 nucleotides are TGTGCCAGCTCACGCATGACAGAGAACACCGGGGAGCTGTTTTTT. Protein product: CASSRMTENTGELFF.

The chain couples TRBV19 to TRBJ1-2; 7 bases fit TRBD1. The trim removed 1 base at V and 5 bases at J, leaving 13 bases unmatched. The CDR3 contains 17 residues. Germline assignment: CDR1 LNHDA and CDR2 SQIVND (reference sequence). CDR3 sequence reads: CASSIGDRVRFGYGYTF. The CDR3, as DNA: TGTGCCAGTAGTATAGGTGACAGGGTACGATTTGGTTATGGCTACACCTTC.

This sequence joins TRBV19 and TRBJ1-5; D is unresolved. The length of the CDR3 is 13 residues. V was shortened by 6 bases and J by 4 bases, with 10 bases between the two germline ends. CDR1 is LNHDA and CDR2 is SQIVND in the germline V gene (reference sequence). Here the CDR3 DNA reads TGTGCCAGTAGAAATGGAAGAAATCAGCCCCAGCATTTT. Encoded protein: CASRNGRNQPQHF.

The CDR3: CASRGEGTEAFF. The CDR3 DNA is TGTGCCAGCAGGGGTGAAGGGACTGAAGCTTTCTTT. The V gene is TRBV2, the J gene TRBJ1-1; D ambiguous. The CDR3 consists of 12 residues. Germline CDR1 SNHLY, CDR2 FYNNEI. The V end lost 6 bases, the J end lost 5 bases, and 10 bases lay between the germline ends.

Comments on this clone: It is unclear where the CDR3 begins or ends on the DNA, so no DNA is shown, and the CDR3 is as TCRdb lists it. This chain joins TRBV28 and TRBJ2-3; TRBD1 was called by the table and not checked on the DNA. The germline V gene has CDR1 MDHEN and CDR2 SYDVKM. The length of the CDR3 is 14 amino acids, counting both ends. The CDR3: CASSFLAGTDTQYF.

The chain joins TRBV7-6 to TRBJ2-7, with a weak D call TRBD1 (6 bases). The CDR3 extends over 16 amino acids. Germline V CDR1 and CDR2: SGHVS, FNYEAQ. The ends were cut back, 5 bases at V and 2 bases at J, with 19 bases in the middle. In DNA, the CDR3 is TGTGCCAGCAGCCCTAGACAGGCAACCCCCCCCTACGAGCAGTACTTC. It codes for CASSPRQATPPYEQYF.

CDR3 sequence: CASSRSTDTQYF. DNA of the CDR3: TGTGCCAGCAGCCGTTCCACAGATACGCAGTATTTT. The rearrangement uses TRBV12-3 or TRBV12-4 and TRBJ2-3; D ambiguous. The CDR3 covers 12 residues. Trimming shortened V by 6 bases and J by 2 bases, and 6 bases separated the two germline ends.

The rearrangement uses TRBV7-9 and TRBJ2-7; TRBD2 matches at 10 bases. Germline CDR1 and CDR2: SEHNR and FQNEAQ (reference sequence). There are 16 residues in the CDR3. After removal of 5 bases from V and 7 bases from J, the junction contained 14 bases not matched to a gene. The CDR3, as DNA: TGTGCCAGCAGCCCCCGTTCCGAGCGGGAGGGTAGTGAGCAGTACTTC. This encodes CASSPRSEREGSEQYF. The complete variable domain, with remaining parts taken from reference TRBV7-9 and TRBJ2-7, reads DTGVSQNPRHKITKRGQNVTFRCDPISEHNRLYWYRQTLGQGPEFLTYFQNEAQLEKSRLLSDRFSAERPKGSFSTLEIQRTEQGDSAMYLCASSPRSEREGSEQYFGPGTRLTVT.

The J gene is TRBJ1-1, the V gene TRBV6-5; a weak D match, TRBD1 (6 bases). Trimming removed 6 bases from V and 5 bases from J, with 13 bases in between. Germline V gene lookup returns CDR1 MNHEY and CDR2 SVGAGI. The CDR3 has 13 amino acids. The CDR3, as DNA: TGTGCCAGCAGGGGGGGGGCTGGGACTGAAGCTTTCTTT. This encodes CASRGGAGTEAFF.

This clone showed up just once. The rearrangement joins TRBV7-8 to TRBJ2-1; 9 bases match TRBD1. CDR1 is SGHVS, CDR2 FQNEAQ, per germline. Germline trimming cut 5 bases from V and 10 bases from J; bases unmatched to any gene: 3. The CDR3 has 12 amino acids. The CDR3 spells CASSATGGEQFF. The CDR3 DNA reads as TGTGCCAGCAGCGCCACAGGGGGCGAGCAGTTCTTC.

The V and J genes are TRBV28 and TRBJ1-1; possibly TRBD1 for D (6 bases). Germline lookup yields CDR1 MDHEN and CDR2 SYDVKM. Between the trimmed V and J ends, which lost 5 bases and 5 bases, there was a span of 12 bases. The CDR3 is made up of 13 amino acids. CDR3 nucleotide sequence: TGTGCCAGCAGTGAGGGGGGGCAAACTGAAGCTTTCTTT. Translated, it gives CASSEGGQTEAFF.

The chain is built from TRBV27 and TRBJ1-5; D not certain. This CDR3 is 13 amino acids long. Per the germline V gene, CDR1 is MNHEY and CDR2 is SMNVEV (reference sequence). V lost 5 bases and J lost 0, with 5 bases in between. The CDR3 protein is CASSVSSNQPQHF. In DNA, the CDR3 is TGTGCCAGCAGTGTTTCTAGCAATCAGCCCCAGCATTTT.

This clone was found once. V and J are TRBV11-3 and TRBJ2-7; 10 positions match TRBD2. Per germline, CDR1 SGHNT and CDR2 YENEEA. CDR3 length: 17 residues. Unmatched junction bases numbered 11, after V lost 5 bases and J lost 1 base. The CDR3, as DNA: TGTGCCAGCAGCGTAAGTTACCTAGCGGGAGAGTCCTACGAGCAGTACTTC. Amino acid sequence: CASSVSYLAGESYEQYF.

The V gene is TRBV5-1, the J gene TRBJ2-7, with 7 bases identical to TRBD1. The CDR3 has 14 amino acids. Germline V lookup: CDR1 SGHRS, CDR2 YFSETQ. After removal of 9 bases from V and 6 bases from J, the junction contained 15 bases not matched to a gene. The CDR3 DNA reads as TGCGCCACATCGACAGGGAACGCCGTAGGCGAGCAGTACTTC. Its protein is CATSTGNAVGEQYF.

This chain joins TRBV29-1 and TRBJ2-1, with 16 bases aligning to TRBD2. With 7 bases clipped from V and 4 bases from J, the junction kept 7 bases outside the gene matches. The CDR3 runs 16 residues. Germline loops: CDR1 SQVTM, CDR2 ANQGSEA. The CDR3 DNA follows: TGCAGCGCCGAGGGGACTAGCGGGAGGGGGTACAATGAGCAGTTCTTC. Protein: CSAEGTSGRGYNEQFF.

The genes are TRBV4-3 and TRBJ2-1; D is undetermined. V gave up 0 bases and J gave up 4 bases, with 10 bases separating them. CDR3 length: 15 amino acids. Germline assignment: CDR1 LGHNA and CDR2 YSLEER. CDR3 amino acids: CASSQDGNRYNEQFF. The CDR3 bases are TGCGCCAGCAGCCAAGATGGTAATAGATACAATGAGCAGTTCTTC.

The rearrangement links TRBV5-4 to TRBJ1-2; D gene uncertain. Germline loops: CDR1 SGHNT, CDR2 YYREEE (reference sequence). V was clipped by 2 bases and J by 1 base, with 12 bases between them. CDR3 length: 15 amino acids. Here the CDR3 reads CASSLAGSHNYGYTF. The CDR3, as DNA: TGTGCCAGCAGCTTAGCGGGCAGCCATAACTATGGCTACACCTTC.

The chain links TRBV24-1 to TRBJ2-6; D unresolved. The CDR3 runs to 15 residues. V shed 4 bases and J shed 0 bases, with 6 bases lying between them. Germline V gene sequence: CDR1 KGHDR, CDR2 SFDVKD. CDR3: CATSDQNSGANVLTF. The CDR3 DNA reads as TGTGCCACCAGTGACCAAAACTCTGGGGCCAACGTCCTGACTTTC.

The J gene is TRBJ2-5, the V gene TRBV30; no firm D call. The CDR3 runs 13 residues. V gave up 0 bases and J gave up 3 bases, with 8 bases separating them. Germline V gene data show CDR1 as GTSNPN and CDR2 as SVGIG (reference sequence). CDR3 DNA sequence: TGTGCCTGGAGTGTGTTCGCGGAAGAGACCCAGTACTTC. Its protein is CAWSVFAEETQYF.

The table lists this clone with a few counts. The chain's CDR3 is CASSGQGAPNTEAFF. In DNA form, the CDR3 reads TGTGCCAGCAGCGGACAGGGGGCCCCGAACACTGAAGCTTTCTTT. The chain joins TRBV7-2 to TRBJ1-1; TRBD1 matches 11 bases. The CDR3 sequence is 15 residues long. Germline V gene data show CDR1 as SGHTA and CDR2 as FQGNSA. The V and J ends lost 5 bases and 1 base, in that order; junction bases with no gene match: 3. Full variable domain (remainder filled in from reference TRBV7-2 and TRBJ1-1): GAGVSQSPSNKVTEKGKDVELRCDPISGHTALYWYRQSLGQGLEFLIYFQGNSAPDKSGLPSDRFSAERTGGSVSTLTIQRTQQEDSAVYLCASSGQGAPNTEAFFGQGTRLTVV.

As to this clone: Other nucleotide sequences in the sample specify the same CDR3. The CDR3 DNA sequence: TGTGCCAGCAGCCCCTACACCTTC. Protein sequence: CASSPYTF. The chain carries TRBV12-3 or TRBV12-4 and TRBJ1-2, with D unresolved. Trimming removed 6 bases at V and 10 bases at J, with 3 bases between. The CDR3 has 8 amino acids.

The gene calls are TRBV6-5 and TRBJ1-3; D perhaps matches TRBD1 (5 bases). The CDR3 loop spans 14 amino acids. The ends were cut back, 5 bases at V and 7 bases at J, with 15 bases in the middle. Germline CDR1 and CDR2: MNHEY and SVGAGI. The CDR3 spells CASSPGRPENTIYF. CDR3 nucleotide sequence: TGTGCCAGCAGTCCAGGGAGGCCGGAGAACACCATATATTTT.

The rearrangement links TRBV4-3 to TRBJ2-1; 7 bases are shared with TRBD2. The V and J ends lost 0 bases and 9 bases, in that order; junction bases with no gene match: 14. This CDR3 has 17 amino acids. Germline V lookup: CDR1 LGHNA, CDR2 YSLEER. In DNA form, the CDR3 reads TGCGCCAGCAGCCAAGATTTTTCTTTGGCGGGAGACACTGAGCAGTTCTTC. Residues: CASSQDFSLAGDTEQFF.

The CDR3 DNA is TGTGCCAGCAGCACGCAAGGGAACGATCAGCCCCAGCATTTT. Residues: CASSTQGNDQPQHF. The chain joins TRBV27 to TRBJ1-5; D is undetermined. Trimming took 6 bases from V and 5 from J, leaving 14 bases between them. From germline, CDR1 is MNHEY and CDR2 SMNVEV (reference sequence). The CDR3 totals 14 residues.